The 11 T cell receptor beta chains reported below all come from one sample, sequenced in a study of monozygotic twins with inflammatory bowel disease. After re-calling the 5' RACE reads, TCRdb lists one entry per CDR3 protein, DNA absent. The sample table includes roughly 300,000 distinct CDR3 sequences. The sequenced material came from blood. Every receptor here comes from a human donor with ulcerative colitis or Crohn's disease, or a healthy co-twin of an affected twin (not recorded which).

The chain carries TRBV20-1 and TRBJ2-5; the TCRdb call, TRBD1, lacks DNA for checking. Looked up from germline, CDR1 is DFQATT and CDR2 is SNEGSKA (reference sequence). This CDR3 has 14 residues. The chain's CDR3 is CSARDITGAETQYF.

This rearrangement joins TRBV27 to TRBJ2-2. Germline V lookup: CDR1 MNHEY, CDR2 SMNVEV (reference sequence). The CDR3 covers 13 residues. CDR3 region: CASSLSHTGELFF.

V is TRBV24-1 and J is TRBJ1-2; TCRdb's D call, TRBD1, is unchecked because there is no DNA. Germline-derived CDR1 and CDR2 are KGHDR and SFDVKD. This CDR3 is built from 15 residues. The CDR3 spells CATSDSSRDRGGYTF.

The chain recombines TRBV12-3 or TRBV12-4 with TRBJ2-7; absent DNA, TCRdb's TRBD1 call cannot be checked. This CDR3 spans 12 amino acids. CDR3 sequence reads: CASGQRGHEQYF.

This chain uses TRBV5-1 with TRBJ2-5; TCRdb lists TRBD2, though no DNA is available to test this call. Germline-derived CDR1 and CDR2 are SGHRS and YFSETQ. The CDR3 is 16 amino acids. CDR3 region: CASSPNWLAGVETQYF.

CDR3 protein: CASSRTGTAAFF. The chain links TRBV12-3 or TRBV12-4 to TRBJ2-1; lacking DNA, the TRBD1 call made by TCRdb goes unchecked. The CDR3 runs to 12 residues.

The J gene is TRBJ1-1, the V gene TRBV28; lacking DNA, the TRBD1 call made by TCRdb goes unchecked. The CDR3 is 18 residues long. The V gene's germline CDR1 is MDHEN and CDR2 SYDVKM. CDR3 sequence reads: CASYSPYTSQTMNTEAFF.

The CDR3 reads CASSHRGGSGALEQYF. The rearrangement joins TRBV11-2 to TRBJ2-7; TCRdb's D call of TRBD2 is untestable without DNA. Germline-derived CDR1 and CDR2 are SGHAT and FQNNGV. CDR3 size: 16 residues. The whole variable domain, remainder taken from reference TRBV11-2 and TRBJ2-7, is EAGVAQSPRYKIIEKRQSVAFWCNPISGHATLYWYQQILGQGPKLLIQFQNNGVVDDSQLPKDRFSAERLKGVDSTLKIQPAKLEDSAVYLCASSHRGGSGALEQYFGPGTRLTVT.

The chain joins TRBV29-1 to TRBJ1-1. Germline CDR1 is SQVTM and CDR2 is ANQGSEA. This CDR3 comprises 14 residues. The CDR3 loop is CSVVAQHMNTEAFF.

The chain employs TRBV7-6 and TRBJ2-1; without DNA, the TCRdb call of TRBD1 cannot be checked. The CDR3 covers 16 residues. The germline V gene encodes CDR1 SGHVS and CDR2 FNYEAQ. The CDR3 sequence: CASSLSRDRVSNEQFF. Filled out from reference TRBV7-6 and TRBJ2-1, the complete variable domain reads GAGVSQSPRYKVTKRGQDVALRCDPISGHVSLYWYRQALGQGPEFLTYFNYEAQQDKSGLPNDRFSAERPEGSISTLTIQRTEQRDSAMYRCASSLSRDRVSNEQFFGPGTRLTVL.

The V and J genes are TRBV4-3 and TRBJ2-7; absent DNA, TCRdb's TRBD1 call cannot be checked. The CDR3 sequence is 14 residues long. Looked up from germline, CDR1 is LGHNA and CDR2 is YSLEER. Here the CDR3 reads CASSQGQGGYELYF.